This record covers a single TCR beta chain. The antigen is not known. Terminally differentiated effector memory CD45RA+ cells were excluded by CCR7 positive selection of CD45RO-negative cells. V gave up 4 bases and J gave up 1 base, with 10 bases separating them. The CDR3 runs 14 residues. Germline V gene data show CDR1 as MNHEY and CDR2 as SMNVEV (reference sequence). The protocol was immunoSEQ multiplex PCR, while the TCRdb copy is restricted to in-frame clones and leaves out a portion. The sample lists about 2.1 million clones, 93% occurring once. The sample belongs to a study of shared clonotypes between healthy human individuals. Study information: Each donor had three CD4 naive, three CD4 memory, two CD8 naive and one CD8 memory plate. General observations from the study: Only blood was sampled, and tissue TCR repertoires likely differ from blood ones.

The V and J genes are TRBV27 and TRBJ1-2, with D hard to call. The sample taken for sequencing was naive CD8+ T cells from PBMCs. The origin of this receptor is a man aged 18 to 29 in good health. Some clones in this sample may be carry-over from other donors' samples. CDR3 loop: CASSSLEFNYGYTF. The CDR3 bases are TGTGCCAGCAGTTCGTTAGAATTTAACTATGGCTACACCTTC.